Below are 5 T cell receptor beta chains sequenced from a single sample in a study of T cell repertoires in cytomegalovirus infection. TCRdb reanalysed the reads using MiXCR and keeps one entry per CDR3 protein. The profile shows 800,000 to 950,000 distinct CDR3 sequences, approximately 29% of them singletons. Their antigens remain unidentified. Source: cultured CD8+ T cells from PBMCs, taken from culture after CMV antigen stimulation. These receptors were taken from a human donor in good health (CMV status not recorded). Some clones in this sample may be carry-over from other donors' samples.

The sample holds a few counts of this clonotype. A read error may account for a junction end that differs from germline. The rearrangement uses TRBV27 and TRBJ2-3; D not resolved. This CDR3 is built from 14 residues. Germline V gives CDR1 MNHEY, CDR2 SMNVEV (reference sequence). CDR3 DNA: TGTGCCAGCAGTTTGAGAGAGAGCAGAGATACGCAGTATTTT. It translates to CASSLRESRDTQYF.

The chain uses TRBV7-9 and TRBJ2-1; 9 positions match TRBD1. CDR3 size: 15 residues. J lost 7 bases, V lost 2 bases, and 6 bases had no gene match. Per germline, CDR1 SEHNR and CDR2 FQNEAQ (reference sequence). This CDR3 reads CASSLSGQGRNEQFF. Here the CDR3 DNA reads TGTGCCAGCAGCTTATCCGGACAGGGGAGAAATGAGCAGTTCTTC.

This clonotype was counted once. The chain links TRBV7-4 to TRBJ1-6; 9 bases align to TRBD1. The CDR3 sequence is 15 residues long. Germline CDR1 SGHVT, CDR2 SQSDAQ. V shed 4 bases, J shed 9 bases, and the junction held 7 bases outside the gene matches. The CDR3 protein is CASSSSETGGSPLHF. The CDR3 DNA reads TGTGCCAGCAGCTCATCCGAGACAGGGGGTTCACCCCTCCACTTT.

This clonotype has just a few counts. The gene calls are TRBV10-3 and TRBJ2-7, with 13 bases matching TRBD2. The germline V gene encodes CDR1 ENHRY and CDR2 SYGVKD. V gave up 7 bases and J gave up 7 bases; unmatched junction bases: 7. The CDR3 totals 14 residues. The DNA for the CDR3 is TGTGCCATCAATGAACTAGCGGGGGGGCTTGAGCAGTACTTC. It is translated as CAINELAGGLEQYF.

This clonotype was seen more than once but under ten times. The chain has TRBV9 and TRBJ2-6; 8 nucleotides align to TRBD1. V shed 0 bases, J shed 1 base, and the junction held 9 bases outside the gene matches. Germline-derived CDR1 and CDR2 are SGDLS and YYNGEE. The CDR3 sequence is 19 residues long. CDR3 sequence: CASSVARGPLRSGANVLTF. The CDR3 DNA sequence: TGTGCCAGCAGCGTAGCCAGGGGGCCCCTAAGGTCTGGGGCCAACGTCCTGACTTTC. The full variable domain, with the rest looked up from reference TRBV9 and TRBJ2-6, is DSGVTQTPKHLITATGQRVTLRCSPRSGDLSVYWYQQSLDQGLQFLIQYYNGEERAKGNILERFSAQQFPDLHSELNLSSLELGDSALYFCASSVARGPLRSGANVLTFGAGSRLTVL.